Following are 10 T cell receptor beta chains from one sample sequenced in a study of T cells in Graves' hyperthyroidism and ophthalmopathy. RNA transcripts served as the template for amplifying TCR beta CDR3 regions. The TCR CDR3 first-round RT-PCR relied on the HTBI primer set. TCRdb analysed the multiplex PCR reads with MiXCR anew, one entry per CDR3 protein. This repertoire shows some 580,000 distinct CDR3 sequences, roughly a sixth found once; its top ten account for roughly 3.4%. The source material was blood. These receptors were taken from a woman between 35 and 50 years old with Graves' ophthalmopathy.

The gene calls are TRBV25-1 and TRBJ1-6, with D tentatively TRBD1 (5 bases). Germline assignment: CDR1 MGHDK and CDR2 SYGVNS. Trimming shortened V by 4 bases and J by 9 bases, and 13 bases separated the two germline ends. This CDR3 spans 14 amino acids. CDR3 residues: CASSGDPWGSPLHF. The DNA for the CDR3 is TGTGCCAGCAGTGGGGACCCTTGGGGTTCACCCCTCCACTTT.

This clonotype was seen many times. This chain uses TRBV29-1 with TRBJ2-1, with 9 bases lining up with TRBD2. This CDR3 is built from 16 residues. The V gene end was trimmed by 1 base and the J gene end by 0 bases; junction bases not matched to a gene: 4. Germline V lookup: CDR1 SQVTM, CDR2 ANQGSEA. The chain's CDR3 is CSVEGGGRGSYNEQFF. The CDR3 coding sequence is TGCAGCGTTGAAGGGGGCGGGAGGGGCTCCTACAATGAGCAGTTCTTC.

Comments on this clonotype: A much bigger clone sits one base away, suggesting this may be a read error. The V and J genes are TRBV3-1 and TRBJ2-5; 10 nucleotides match TRBD2. The CDR3 contains 15 residues. The V gene's germline CDR1 is LGHDT and CDR2 YNNKEL (reference sequence). The CDR3 bases are TGTGCCAACAGCCAGACTAGCGGGCGGAAAGAGACCCAGTACTTC. This sequence encodes CANSQTSGRKETQYF.

This clonotype was observed at least ten times. This chain links TRBV19 with TRBJ1-6, with D possibly matching TRBD1 (5 bases). This CDR3 has 14 residues. CDR1 is LNHDA, CDR2 SQIVND, per germline (reference sequence). Between the trimmed V and J ends, which lost 5 bases and 7 bases, there was a span of 12 bases. CDR3 sequence reads: CASSYGARNSPLHF. CDR3 bases: TGTGCCAGTAGTTACGGGGCGCGCAATTCACCCCTCCACTTT.

This clonotype was seen repeatedly, ten times or more. The chain combines TRBV12-3 or TRBV12-4 with TRBJ1-1; a weak D match, TRBD1 (5 bases). The V and J ends lost 6 bases and 7 bases respectively, with 15 bases between them. The CDR3 spans 13 residues. The CDR3 spells CASRKGIWVEAFF. Written as DNA, the CDR3 is TGTGCCAGCAGGAAGGGGATCTGGGTTGAAGCTTTCTTT.

In its sample, this clonotype was seen a few times. The CDR3 loop is CASSFRQGGRTDTQYF. The DNA for the CDR3 is TGTGCCAGCAGCTTCCGACAGGGAGGTAGGACAGATACGCAGTATTTT. The gene calls are TRBV7-2 and TRBJ2-3, with D perhaps matching TRBD1 (7 bases). The CDR3 extends over 16 amino acids. Germline assignment: CDR1 SGHTA and CDR2 FQGNSA. V was trimmed by 3 bases and J by 3 bases, leaving 16 bases between them.

This rearrangement joins TRBV27 to TRBJ2-1; possible D gene TRBD1, 6 bases. V gave up 2 bases and J gave up 2 bases, with 13 bases separating them. Per the germline V gene, CDR1 is MNHEY and CDR2 is SMNVEV (reference sequence). The CDR3 consists of 16 residues. The DNA of the CDR3 is TGTGCCAGCAGTTTAAACAGGGAAAATACCTACAATGAGCAGTTCTTC. Protein product: CASSLNRENTYNEQFF.

The chain links TRBV5-1 to TRBJ2-5; 8 bases fit TRBD1. Unmatched junction bases numbered 7, after V lost 5 bases and J lost 1 base. The CDR3 is 15 residues long. Per the germline V gene, CDR1 is SGHRS and CDR2 is YFSETQ. CDR3 loop: CASRKGGQVQETQYF. CDR3 bases: TGCGCCAGCAGGAAAGGGGGACAGGTCCAAGAGACCCAGTACTTC. Supplemented by reference TRBV5-1 and TRBJ2-5, the full variable domain reads KAGVTQTPRYLIKTRGQQVTLSCSPISGHRSVSWYQQTPGQGLQFLFEYFSETQRNKGNFPGRFSGRQFSNSRSEMNVSTLELGDSALYLCASRKGGQVQETQYFGPGTRLLVL.

The chain uses TRBV4-1 and TRBJ2-3, with no clear D. This CDR3 is 13 amino acids long. Trimming shortened V by 4 bases and J by 4 bases, and 9 bases separated the two germline ends. Germline CDR1 and CDR2: MGHRA and YSYEKL. In nucleotides, the CDR3 is TGCGCCAGCAGCCTTGAGGTCGCAGATACGCAGTATTTT. The encoded protein is CASSLEVADTQYF.

This clonotype was detected many times. This rearrangement joins TRBV12-3 or TRBV12-4 to TRBJ1-1, with D perhaps TRBD1 (5 bases). The CDR3 has 16 amino acids. The V gene lost 3 bases and the J gene lost 0 bases, with 14 bases spanning the gap. CDR3 loop: CASSLGVTRMNTEAFF. CDR3 DNA: TGTGCCAGCAGTTTGGGGGTGACACGAATGAACACTGAAGCTTTCTTT.